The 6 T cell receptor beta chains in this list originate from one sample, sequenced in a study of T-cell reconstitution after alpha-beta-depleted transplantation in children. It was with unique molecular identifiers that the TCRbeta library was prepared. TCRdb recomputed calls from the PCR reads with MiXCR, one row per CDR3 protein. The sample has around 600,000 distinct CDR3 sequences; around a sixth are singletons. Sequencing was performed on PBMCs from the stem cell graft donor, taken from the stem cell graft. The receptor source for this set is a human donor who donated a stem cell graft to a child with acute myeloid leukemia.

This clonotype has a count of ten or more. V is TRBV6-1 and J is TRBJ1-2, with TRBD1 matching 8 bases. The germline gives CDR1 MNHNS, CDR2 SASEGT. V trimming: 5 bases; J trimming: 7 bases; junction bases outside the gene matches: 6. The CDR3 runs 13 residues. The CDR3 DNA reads TGTGCCAGCAGTCCAGGGGGCTGGGGTGGCTACACCTTC. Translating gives CASSPGGWGGYTF.

This CDR3 is CASSLNTDRVYGYTF. In nucleotides, the CDR3 is TGTGCCAGCAGCCTAAATACCGACCGAGTCTATGGCTACACCTTC. The chain combines TRBV7-2 with TRBJ1-2; D is uncertain. Trimming removed 5 bases from V and 4 bases from J, with 17 bases in between. CDR3 length: 15 amino acids. Per germline, CDR1 SGHTA and CDR2 FQGNSA.

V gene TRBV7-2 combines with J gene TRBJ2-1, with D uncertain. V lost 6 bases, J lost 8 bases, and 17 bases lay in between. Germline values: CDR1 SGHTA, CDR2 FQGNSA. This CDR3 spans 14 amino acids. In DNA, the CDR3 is TGTGCCAGCAGGACCCACCTACGACCTGATGAGCAGTTCTTC. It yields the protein CASRTHLRPDEQFF.

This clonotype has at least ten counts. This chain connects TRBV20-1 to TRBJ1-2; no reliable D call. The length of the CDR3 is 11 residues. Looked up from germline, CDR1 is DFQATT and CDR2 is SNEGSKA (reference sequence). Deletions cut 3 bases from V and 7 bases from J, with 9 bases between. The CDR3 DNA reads TGCAGTGCTAGGTGGTTGTCTGGCTACACCTTC. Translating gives CSARWLSGYTF.

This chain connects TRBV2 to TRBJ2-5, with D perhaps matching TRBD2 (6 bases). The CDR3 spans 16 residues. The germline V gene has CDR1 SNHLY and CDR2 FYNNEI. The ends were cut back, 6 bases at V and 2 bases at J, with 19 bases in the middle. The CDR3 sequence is CASSLTPGLSQETQYF. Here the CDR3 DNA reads TGTGCCAGCAGCCTAACACCGGGACTTTCTCAAGAGACCCAGTACTTC.

The CDR3 sequence: CASSLGQKYSTDTQYF. CDR3 in DNA: TGTGCCAGCAGCTTGGGACAGAAGTATAGCACAGATACGCAGTATTTT. The genes are TRBV7-6 and TRBJ2-3, with 7 bases that match TRBD1. CDR1 and CDR2 (germline): SGHVS, FNYEAQ. CDR3 length equals 16 residues. J gave up 0 bases and V 3 bases, and 6 bases lay outside the gene matches.